This TCR beta chain was found in a study of beta chain features in type 1 diabetes. Each population that was sorted was more than 98% pure. CDR1 SGHRS and CDR2 YFSETQ come from the germline V gene. V shed 0 bases and J shed 4 bases, with 14 bases lying between them. The CDR3 runs to 16 residues. Expressed TCRB transcripts were sequenced because the entire RNA isolate underwent reverse transcription. Using immunoSEQ multiplex PCR, the repertoire was profiled, and TCRdb retains in-frame clones only, with some absent. The sample comprises hundreds of thousands of clones, 13% of which are singletons, and 0.02% to 0.025% rests with the top ten. In regard to this clone: As yet, its antigen is unknown.

Study-wide findings and caveats: The question of HLA type influencing TCRB rearrangement was one that remained unresolved here. The study found moderately but significantly shorter TCRB CDR3s in all four CD4+ subsets of Type 1 diabetes patients. Researchers reported that naive, central memory and Treg TCRB repertoires appeared more similar in patients than in healthy donors.

V is TRBV5-1 and J is TRBJ2-1, with no clear D. The source material was naive CD4+ T cells from blood. This receptor was identified in a man aged 18 to 29 with type 1 diabetes. In nucleotides, the CDR3 is TGCGCCAGCAGCTTGGTTGGCACCCACTCATACAATGAGCAGTTCTTC. Its protein product is CASSLVGTHSYNEQFF.